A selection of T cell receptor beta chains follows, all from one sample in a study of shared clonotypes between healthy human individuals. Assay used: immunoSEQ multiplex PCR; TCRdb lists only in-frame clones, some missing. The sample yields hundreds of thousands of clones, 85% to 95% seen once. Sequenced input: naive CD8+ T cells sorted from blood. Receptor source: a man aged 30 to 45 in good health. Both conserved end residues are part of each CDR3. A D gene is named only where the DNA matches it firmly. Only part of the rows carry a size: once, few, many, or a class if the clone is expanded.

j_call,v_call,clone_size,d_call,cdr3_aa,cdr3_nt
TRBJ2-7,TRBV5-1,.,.,CASSLGDSLYEQYF,TGCGCCAGCAGCTTGGGGGACTCTCTCTACGAGCAGTACTTC
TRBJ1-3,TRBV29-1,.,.,CSVLQSGNTIYF,TGCAGCGTTCTTCAGTCTGGAAACACCATATATTTT
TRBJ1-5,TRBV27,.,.,CASSPYPDGSGQPQHF,TGTGCCAGCAGTCCATACCCTGACGGATCTGGTCAGCCCCAGCATTTT
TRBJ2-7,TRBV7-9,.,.,CASSLLADGRDEQYF,TGTGCCAGCAGCTTATTAGCGGACGGTCGGGACGAGCAGTACTTC
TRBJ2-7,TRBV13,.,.,CASTLAAAYEQYF,TGTGCCAGCACCCTCGCGGCGGCCTACGAGCAGTACTTC
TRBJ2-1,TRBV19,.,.,CASSNLYNEQFF,TGTGCCAGTAGTAACCTATACAATGAGCAGTTCTTC
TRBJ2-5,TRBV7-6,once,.,CASSLGVVRETQYF,TGTGCCAGCAGCTTAGGCGTGGTCCGGGAGACCCAGTACTTC
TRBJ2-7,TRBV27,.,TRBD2,CASSILAGNPYEQYF,TGTGCCAGCAGTATCCTAGCGGGGAACCCCTACGAGCAGTACTTC
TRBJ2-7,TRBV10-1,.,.,CASSEPNRPYEQYF,TGCGCCAGCAGTGAGCCGAACAGGCCCTACGAGCAGTACTTC
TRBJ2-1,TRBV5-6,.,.,CASSYITAQGHNEQFF,TGTGCCAGCAGCTATATTACGGCACAGGGCCACAATGAGCAGTTCTTC
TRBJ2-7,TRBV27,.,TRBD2,CASRVSSGMNYEQYF,TGTGCCAGCAGGGTCTCGAGCGGGATGAACTACGAGCAGTACTTC
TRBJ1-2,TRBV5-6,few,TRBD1,CASSLNPGQRIYGYTF,TGTGCCAGCAGCTTGAATCCGGGACAGAGAATCTATGGCTACACCTTC
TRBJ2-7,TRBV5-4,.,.,CASSLERAREQYF,TGTGCCAGCAGCTTGGAAAGGGCGCGGGAGCAGTACTTC
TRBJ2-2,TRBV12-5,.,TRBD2,CASGFHPAGETTGELFF,TGTGCTAGTGGTTTCCACCCAGCGGGGGAGACCACCGGGGAGCTGTTTTTT
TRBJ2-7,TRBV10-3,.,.,CAITGTNAYEQYF,TGTGCCATCACCGGGACAAATGCCTACGAGCAGTACTTC
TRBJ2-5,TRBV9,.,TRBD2,CASSVDGSGGWETQYF,TGTGCCAGCAGCGTAGATGGTAGCGGGGGATGGGAGACCCAGTACTTC
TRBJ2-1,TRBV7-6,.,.,CASSDGSGPSSYNEQFF,TGTGCCAGCAGCGATGGAAGCGGCCCTAGCTCCTACAATGAGCAGTTCTTC
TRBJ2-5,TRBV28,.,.,CASSQSQETQYF,TGTGCCAGCAGTCAGTCCCAAGAGACCCAGTACTTC
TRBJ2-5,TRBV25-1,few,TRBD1,CASRNDRGPETQYF,TGTGCCAGCAGGAATGACAGGGGGCCAGAGACCCAGTACTTC
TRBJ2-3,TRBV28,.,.,CASSFPLGGQDTDTQYF,TGTGCCAGCAGTTTCCCCCTGGGAGGACAGGACACAGATACGCAGTATTTT